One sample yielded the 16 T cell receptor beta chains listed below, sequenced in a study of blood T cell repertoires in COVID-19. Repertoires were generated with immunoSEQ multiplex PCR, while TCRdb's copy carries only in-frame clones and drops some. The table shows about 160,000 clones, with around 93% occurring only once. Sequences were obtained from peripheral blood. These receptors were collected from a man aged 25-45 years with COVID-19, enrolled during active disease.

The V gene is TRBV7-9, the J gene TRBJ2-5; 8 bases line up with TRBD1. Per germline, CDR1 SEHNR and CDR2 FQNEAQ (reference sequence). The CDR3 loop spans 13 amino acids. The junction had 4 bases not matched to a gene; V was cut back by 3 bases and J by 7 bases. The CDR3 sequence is CASSFDRGRTQYF. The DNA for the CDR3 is TGTGCCAGCAGCTTCGACAGGGGACGGACCCAGTACTTC. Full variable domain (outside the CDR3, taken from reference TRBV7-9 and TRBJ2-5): DTGVSQNPRHKITKRGQNVTFRCDPISEHNRLYWYRQTLGQGPEFLTYFQNEAQLEKSRLLSDRFSAERPKGSFSTLEIQRTEQGDSAMYLCASSFDRGRTQYFGPGTRLLVL.

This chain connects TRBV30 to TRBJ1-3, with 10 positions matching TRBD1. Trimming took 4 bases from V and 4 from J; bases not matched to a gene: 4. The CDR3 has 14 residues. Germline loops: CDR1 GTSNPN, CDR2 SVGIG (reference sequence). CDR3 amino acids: CAWNQGQGGNTIYF. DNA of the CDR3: TGTGCCTGGAACCAGGGACAGGGGGGAAACACCATATATTTT.

CDR3 DNA sequence: TGTGCCAGTAGTTTAACAGGGGGCTCGCGGGTAGGGTACGGGCGCACTGAAGCTTTCTTT. Its protein product is CASSLTGGSRVGYGRTEAFF. The chain joins TRBV19 to TRBJ1-1, with TRBD1 matching 9 bases. The J segment lost 4 bases and the V segment lost 5 bases, leaving 23 bases of the junction unmatched. The germline gives CDR1 LNHDA, CDR2 SQIVND (reference sequence). The CDR3 is 20 residues long.

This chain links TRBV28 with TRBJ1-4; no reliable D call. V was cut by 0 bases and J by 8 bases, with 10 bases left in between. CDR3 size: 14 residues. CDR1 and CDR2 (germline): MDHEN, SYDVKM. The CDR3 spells CASSLWGSNEKLFF. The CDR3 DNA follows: TGTGCCAGCAGTTTATGGGGGAGTAACGAAAAACTGTTTTTT. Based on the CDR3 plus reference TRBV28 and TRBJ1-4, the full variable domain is DVKVTQSSRYLVKRTGEKVFLECVQDMDHENMFWYRQDPGLGLRLIYFSYDVKMKEKGDIPEGYSVSREKKERFSLILESASTNQTSMYLCASSLWGSNEKLFFGSGTQLSVL.

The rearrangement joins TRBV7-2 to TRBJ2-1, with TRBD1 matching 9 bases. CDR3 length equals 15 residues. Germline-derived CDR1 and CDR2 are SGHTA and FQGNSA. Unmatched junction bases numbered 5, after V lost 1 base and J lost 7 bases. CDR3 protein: CASSLDRGRGNEQFF. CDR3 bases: TGTGCCAGCAGCTTAGACAGGGGGCGAGGAAATGAGCAGTTCTTC.

CDR3 DNA sequence: TGTGCCAGCAGCTTAAGACCGGGACAGGGTAGGGATGAGCAGTTCTTC. It yields the protein CASSLRPGQGRDEQFF. The chain links TRBV7-3 to TRBJ2-1; 9 bases match TRBD1. CDR1 SGHTA and CDR2 FQGTGA come from the germline V gene. V trimming: 1 base; J trimming: 8 bases; junction bases outside the gene matches: 9. This CDR3 has 16 residues.

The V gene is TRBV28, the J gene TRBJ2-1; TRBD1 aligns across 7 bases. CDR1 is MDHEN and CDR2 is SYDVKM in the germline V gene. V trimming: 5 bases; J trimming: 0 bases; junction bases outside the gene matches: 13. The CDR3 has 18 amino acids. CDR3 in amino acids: CASSPALTGKSSYNEQFF. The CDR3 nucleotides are TGTGCCAGCAGTCCAGCCCTGACAGGGAAAAGCTCCTACAATGAGCAGTTCTTC.

The CDR3 sequence: CASSLGFGGETQYF. The CDR3 DNA sequence: TGTGCCAGCAGCTTAGGATTTGGCGGAGAGACCCAGTACTTC. The chain links TRBV7-3 to TRBJ2-5; D is unresolved. Germline-derived CDR1 and CDR2 are SGHTA and FQGTGA. The CDR3 is 14 residues long. The V end was cut by 2 bases, the J end by 4 bases, with 11 bases between.

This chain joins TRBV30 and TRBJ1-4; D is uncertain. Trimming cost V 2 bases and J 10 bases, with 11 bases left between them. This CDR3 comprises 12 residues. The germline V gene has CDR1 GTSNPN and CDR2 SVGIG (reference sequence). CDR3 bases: TGTGCCTGGAGTAACTCGGTCGGAAAACTGTTTTTT. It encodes CAWSNSVGKLFF.

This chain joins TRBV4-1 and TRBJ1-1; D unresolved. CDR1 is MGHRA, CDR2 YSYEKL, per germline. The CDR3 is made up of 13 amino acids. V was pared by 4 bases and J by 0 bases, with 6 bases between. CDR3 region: CASSPTMNTEAFF. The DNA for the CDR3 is TGCGCCAGCAGCCCAACAATGAACACTGAAGCTTTCTTT.

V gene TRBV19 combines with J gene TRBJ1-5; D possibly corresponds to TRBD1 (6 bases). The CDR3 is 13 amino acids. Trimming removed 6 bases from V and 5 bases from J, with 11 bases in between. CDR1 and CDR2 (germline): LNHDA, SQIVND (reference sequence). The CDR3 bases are TGTGCCAGTAGAGAACAGGGTCATCAGCCCCAGCATTTT. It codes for CASREQGHQPQHF.

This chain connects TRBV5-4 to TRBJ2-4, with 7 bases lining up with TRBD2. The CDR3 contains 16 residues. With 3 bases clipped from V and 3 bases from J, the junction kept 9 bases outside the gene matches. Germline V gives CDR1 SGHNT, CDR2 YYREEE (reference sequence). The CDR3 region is CASSSGPPGGKNIQYF. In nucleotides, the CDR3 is TGTGCCAGCAGCTCCGGACCTCCGGGAGGCAAAAACATTCAGTACTTC.

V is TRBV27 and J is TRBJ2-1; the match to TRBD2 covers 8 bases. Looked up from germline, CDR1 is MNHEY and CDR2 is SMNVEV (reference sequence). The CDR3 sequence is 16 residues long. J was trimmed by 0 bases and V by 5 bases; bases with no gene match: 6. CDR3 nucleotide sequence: TGTGCCAGCAGTATTTCCCGGGGGGGCTCCTACAATGAGCAGTTCTTC. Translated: CASSISRGGSYNEQFF.

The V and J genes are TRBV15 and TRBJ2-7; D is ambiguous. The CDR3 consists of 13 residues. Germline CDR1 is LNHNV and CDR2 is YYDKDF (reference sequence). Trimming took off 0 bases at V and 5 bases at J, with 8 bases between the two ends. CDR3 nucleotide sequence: TGTGCCACCAGCAGAGACCGGGTTCACGAGCAGTACTTC. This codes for CATSRDRVHEQYF.

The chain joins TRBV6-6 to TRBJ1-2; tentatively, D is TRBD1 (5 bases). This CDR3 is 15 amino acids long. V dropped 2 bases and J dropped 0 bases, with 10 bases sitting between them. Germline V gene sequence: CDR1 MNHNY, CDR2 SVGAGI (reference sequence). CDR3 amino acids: CASSYRWGANYGYTF. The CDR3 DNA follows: TGTGCCAGCAGTTACCGGTGGGGGGCTAACTATGGCTACACCTTC.

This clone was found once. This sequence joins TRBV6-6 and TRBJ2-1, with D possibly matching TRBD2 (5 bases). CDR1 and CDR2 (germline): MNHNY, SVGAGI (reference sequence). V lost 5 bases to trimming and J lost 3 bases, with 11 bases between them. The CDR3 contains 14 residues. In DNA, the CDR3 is TGTGCCAGCAGTCCTCGGACTCGCTACAATGAGCAGTTCTTC. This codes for CASSPRTRYNEQFF.